This T cell receptor (beta chain) is from a study of blood T cell repertoires in COVID-19. Study details: Symptom resolution, clearance, or two negative PCRs marked the recovered donors of Cohort 3.

The method was immunoSEQ multiplex PCR; TCRdb's version includes in-frame clones alone and lacks a portion of them. The sample has roughly 230,000 clones, around 86% seen once. Germline V lookup: CDR1 SGHRS, CDR2 YFSETQ. This CDR3 has 15 residues. Trimming took off 4 bases at V and 1 base at J, with 14 bases between the two ends. The sequenced material came from PBMCs or T cells enriched from blood (not recorded which). The sequence was collected from a man aged 30 to 45 in a cohort exposed to, infected with or recovered from COVID-19 (not recorded which). The rearrangement joins TRBV5-1 to TRBJ1-1; tentatively, D is TRBD1 (5 bases). Here the CDR3 DNA reads TGCGCCAGCAGCCGTACAGGACCGGCGAACACTGAAGCTTTCTTT. Translating it yields CASSRTGPANTEAFF.